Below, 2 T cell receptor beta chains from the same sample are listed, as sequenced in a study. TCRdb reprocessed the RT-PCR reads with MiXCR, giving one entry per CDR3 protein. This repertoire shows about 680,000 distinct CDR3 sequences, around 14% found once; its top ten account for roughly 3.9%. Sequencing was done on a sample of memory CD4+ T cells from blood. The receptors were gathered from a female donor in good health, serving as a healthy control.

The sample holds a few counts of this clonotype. The CDR3, as DNA: TGCGCCAGCAGCTTCACGGGGGCCACTGAAGCTTTCTTT. It codes for CASSFTGATEAFF. This sequence joins TRBV5-1 and TRBJ1-1; the D gene is possibly TRBD1 (6 bases). This CDR3 has 13 amino acids. The V end was cut by 2 bases, the J end by 4 bases, with 9 bases between. Germline CDR1 reads SGHRS; CDR2 reads YFSETQ.

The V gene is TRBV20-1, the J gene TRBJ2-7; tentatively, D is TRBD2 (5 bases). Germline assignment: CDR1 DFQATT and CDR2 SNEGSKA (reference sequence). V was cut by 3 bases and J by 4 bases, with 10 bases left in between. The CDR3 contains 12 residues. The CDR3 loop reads CSARAGRYEQYF. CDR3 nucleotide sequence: TGCAGTGCTAGGGCGGGTCGGTACGAGCAGTACTTC.